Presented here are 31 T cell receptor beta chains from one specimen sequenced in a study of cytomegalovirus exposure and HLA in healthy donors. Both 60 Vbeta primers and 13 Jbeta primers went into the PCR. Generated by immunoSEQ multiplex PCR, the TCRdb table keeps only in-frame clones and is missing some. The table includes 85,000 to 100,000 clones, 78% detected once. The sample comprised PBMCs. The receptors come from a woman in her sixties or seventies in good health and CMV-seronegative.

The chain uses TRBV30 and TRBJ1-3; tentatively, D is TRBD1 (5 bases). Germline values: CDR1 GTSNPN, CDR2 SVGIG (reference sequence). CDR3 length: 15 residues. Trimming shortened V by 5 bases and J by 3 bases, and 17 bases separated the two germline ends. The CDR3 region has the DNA TGTGCCTGGTCAGTGGGAAGGGGAAGTGGAAACACCATATATTTT. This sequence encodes CAWSVGRGSGNTIYF.

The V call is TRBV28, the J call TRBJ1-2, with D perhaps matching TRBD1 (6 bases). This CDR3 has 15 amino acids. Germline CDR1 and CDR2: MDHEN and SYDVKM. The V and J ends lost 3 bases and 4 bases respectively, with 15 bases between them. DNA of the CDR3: TGTGCCAGCAGTTTGGGGACGACAGGCCTCTATGGCTACACCTTC. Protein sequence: CASSLGTTGLYGYTF.

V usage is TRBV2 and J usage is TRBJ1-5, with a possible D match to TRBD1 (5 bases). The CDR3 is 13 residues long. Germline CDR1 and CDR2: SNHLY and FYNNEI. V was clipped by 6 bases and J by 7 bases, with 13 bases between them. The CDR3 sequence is CASRPGTAQPQHF. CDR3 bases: TGTGCCAGCAGACCCGGGACTGCCCAGCCCCAGCATTTT.

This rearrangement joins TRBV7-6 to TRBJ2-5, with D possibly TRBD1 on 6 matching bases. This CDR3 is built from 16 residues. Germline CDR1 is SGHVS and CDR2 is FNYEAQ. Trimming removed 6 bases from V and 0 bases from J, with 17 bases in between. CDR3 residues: CASRPSVGAYQETQYF. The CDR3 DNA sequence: TGTGCCAGCAGACCCAGCGTGGGGGCGTACCAAGAGACCCAGTACTTC.

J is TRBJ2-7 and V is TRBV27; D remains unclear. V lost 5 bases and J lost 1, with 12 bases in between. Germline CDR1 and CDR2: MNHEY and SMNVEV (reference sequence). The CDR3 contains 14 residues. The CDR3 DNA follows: TGTGCCAGCAGTCTAGACTTTCCGTCCTACGAGCAGTACTTC. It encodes CASSLDFPSYEQYF.

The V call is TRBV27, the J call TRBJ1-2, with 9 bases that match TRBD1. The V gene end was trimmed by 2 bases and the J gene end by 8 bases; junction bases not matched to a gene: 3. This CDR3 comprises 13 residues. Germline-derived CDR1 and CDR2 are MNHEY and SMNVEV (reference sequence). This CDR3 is CASSLGQGRGYTF. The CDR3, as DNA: TGTGCCAGCAGTTTAGGACAGGGGAGGGGCTACACCTTC.

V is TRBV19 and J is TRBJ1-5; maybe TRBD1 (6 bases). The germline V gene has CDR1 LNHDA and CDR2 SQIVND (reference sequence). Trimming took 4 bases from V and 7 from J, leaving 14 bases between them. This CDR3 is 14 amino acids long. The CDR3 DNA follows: TGTGCCAGTAGTACCCGCAGGGGATACCAGCCCCAGCATTTT. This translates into CASSTRRGYQPQHF.

CDR3 in DNA: TGCGCCAGCAGCTTGGAGTTGACAGTAGGCCCAGCTAACTATGGCTACACCTTC. Protein: CASSLELTVGPANYGYTF. This chain uses TRBV5-1 with TRBJ1-2, with D perhaps TRBD1 (5 bases). Germline CDR1 is SGHRS and CDR2 is YFSETQ. The ends were cut back, 0 bases at V and 0 bases at J, with 18 bases in the middle. This CDR3 region has 18 residues. The full variable domain, completed using reference TRBV5-1 and TRBJ1-2, is KAGVTQTPRYLIKTRGQQVTLSCSPISGHRSVSWYQQTPGQGLQFLFEYFSETQRNKGNFPGRFSGRQFSNSRSEMNVSTLELGDSALYLCASSLELTVGPANYGYTFGSGTRLTVV.

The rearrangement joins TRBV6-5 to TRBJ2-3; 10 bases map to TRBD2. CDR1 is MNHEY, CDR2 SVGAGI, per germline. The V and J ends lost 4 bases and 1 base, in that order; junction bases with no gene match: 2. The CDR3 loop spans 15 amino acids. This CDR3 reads CASSLTSGGTDTQYF. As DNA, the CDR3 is TGTGCCAGCAGTTTAACTAGCGGGGGCACAGATACGCAGTATTTT.

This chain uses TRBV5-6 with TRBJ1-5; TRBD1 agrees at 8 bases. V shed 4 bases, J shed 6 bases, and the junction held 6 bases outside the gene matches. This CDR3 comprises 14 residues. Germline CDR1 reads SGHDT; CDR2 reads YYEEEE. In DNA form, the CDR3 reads TGTGCCAGCAGCCAGAACAGGGGGGGTCAGCCCCAGCATTTT. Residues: CASSQNRGGQPQHF.

The CDR3 reads CASSTTGRPPYEQYF. The DNA for the CDR3 is TGTGCCAGCAGTACGACAGGGCGCCCCCCGTACGAGCAGTACTTC. This sequence joins TRBV27 and TRBJ2-7; 7 bases agree with TRBD1. V shed 5 bases and J 4 bases; nucleotides not matched to a gene: 11. The CDR3 runs to 15 residues. Germline loops: CDR1 MNHEY, CDR2 SMNVEV (reference sequence).

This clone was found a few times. CDR3 sequence (DNA): TGTGCCAGCGATTCCGGGACTAGCGTCAACAATGAGCAGTTCTTC. Its translation is CASDSGTSVNNEQFF. The chain recombines TRBV9 with TRBJ2-1; 10 bases map to TRBD2. Trimming removed 7 bases from V and 5 bases from J; junction bases left unmatched: 9. The germline V gene has CDR1 SGDLS and CDR2 YYNGEE. This CDR3 is 15 amino acids long.

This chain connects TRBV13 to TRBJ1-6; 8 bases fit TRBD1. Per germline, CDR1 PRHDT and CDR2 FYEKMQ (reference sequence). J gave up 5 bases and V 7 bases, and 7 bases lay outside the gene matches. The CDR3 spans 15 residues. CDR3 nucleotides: TGTGCCAGCACCATCGGACAGGGCGATAATTCACCCCTCCACTTT. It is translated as CASTIGQGDNSPLHF.

CDR3 amino acids: CASSYSGSWEEKLFF. CDR3 in DNA: TGTGCCAGCAGTTACTCCGGGTCCTGGGAGGAAAAACTGTTTTTT. J is TRBJ1-4 and V is TRBV6-5; no firm D call. V gave up 0 bases and J gave up 8 bases, with 13 bases separating them. Germline V gene sequence: CDR1 MNHEY, CDR2 SVGAGI. This CDR3 spans 15 amino acids.

CDR3 loop: CASSPTGGNTEAFF. CDR3 coding DNA: TGTGCCAGTAGTCCTACAGGGGGGAACACTGAAGCTTTCTTT. The rearrangement joins TRBV19 to TRBJ1-1; 8 bases agree with TRBD1. Germline values: CDR1 LNHDA, CDR2 SQIVND (reference sequence). V lost 5 bases and J lost 1; bases outside the gene matches: 3. The length of the CDR3 is 14 residues. The variable domain in full, completed from reference TRBV19 and TRBJ1-1, reads DGGITQSPKYLFRKEGQNVTLSCEQNLNHDAMYWYRQDPGQGLRLIYYSQIVNDFQKGDIAEGYSVSREKKESFPLTVTSAQKNPTAFYLCASSPTGGNTEAFFGQGTRLTVV.

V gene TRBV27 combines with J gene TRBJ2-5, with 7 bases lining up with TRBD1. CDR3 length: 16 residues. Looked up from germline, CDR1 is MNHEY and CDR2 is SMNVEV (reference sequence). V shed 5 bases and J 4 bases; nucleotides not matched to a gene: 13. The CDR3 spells CASSPQRGRTGETQYF. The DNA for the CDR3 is TGTGCCAGCAGTCCCCAGAGGGGGCGGACCGGAGAGACCCAGTACTTC.

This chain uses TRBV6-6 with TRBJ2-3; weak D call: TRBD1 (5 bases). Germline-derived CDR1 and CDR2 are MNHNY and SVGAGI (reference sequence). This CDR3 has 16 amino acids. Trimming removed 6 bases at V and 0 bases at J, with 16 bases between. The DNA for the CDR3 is TGTGCCAGCAGCAGAGAGACAGCCCGTAGCACAGATACGCAGTATTTT. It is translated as CASSRETARSTDTQYF.

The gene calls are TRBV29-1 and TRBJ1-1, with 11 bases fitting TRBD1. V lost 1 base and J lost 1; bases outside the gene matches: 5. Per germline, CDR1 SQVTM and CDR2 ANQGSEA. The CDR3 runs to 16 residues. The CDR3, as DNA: TGCAGCGTTGAAGGGGGGACAGGGGGGACGAACACTGAAGCTTTCTTT. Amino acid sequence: CSVEGGTGGTNTEAFF.

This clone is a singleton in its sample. The CDR3 reads CSVLTREETQYF. DNA for the CDR3: TGCAGCGTTTTGACTAGAGAAGAGACCCAGTACTTC. The chain couples TRBV29-1 to TRBJ2-5; perhaps TRBD2 as D (6 bases). This CDR3 has 12 amino acids. Germline CDR1 SQVTM, CDR2 ANQGSEA. The germline V and J ends were trimmed by 5 bases and 3 bases, with 10 bases remaining between them.

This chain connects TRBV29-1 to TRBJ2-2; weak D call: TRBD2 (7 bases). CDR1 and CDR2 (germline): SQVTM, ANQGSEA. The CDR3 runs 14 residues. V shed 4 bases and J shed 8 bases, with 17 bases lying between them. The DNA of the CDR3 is TGCAGCGTTGGTCCGGGCGGGGGCGAGGGGGAGCTGTTTTTT. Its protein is CSVGPGGGEGELFF.

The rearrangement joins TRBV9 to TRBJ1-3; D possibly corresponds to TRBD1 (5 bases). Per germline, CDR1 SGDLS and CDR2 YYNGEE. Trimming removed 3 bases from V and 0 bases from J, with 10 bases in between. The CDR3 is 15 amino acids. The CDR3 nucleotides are TGTGCCAGCAGCGGGTACGGGGGCTCTGGAAACACCATATATTTT. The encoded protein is CASSGYGGSGNTIYF.

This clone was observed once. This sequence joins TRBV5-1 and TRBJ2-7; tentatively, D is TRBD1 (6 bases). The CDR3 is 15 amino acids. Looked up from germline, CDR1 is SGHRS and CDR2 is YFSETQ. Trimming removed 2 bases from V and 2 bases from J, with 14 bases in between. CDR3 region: CASSFNREDPYEQYF. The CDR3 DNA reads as TGCGCCAGCAGCTTCAACAGGGAAGACCCCTACGAGCAGTACTTC.

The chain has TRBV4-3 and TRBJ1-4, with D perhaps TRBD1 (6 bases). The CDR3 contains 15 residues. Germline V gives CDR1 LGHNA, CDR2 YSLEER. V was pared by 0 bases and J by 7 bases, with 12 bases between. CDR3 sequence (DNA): TGCGCCAGCAGCCAAGATGGGGACACCCTTGAAAAACTGTTTTTT. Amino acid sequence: CASSQDGDTLEKLFF.

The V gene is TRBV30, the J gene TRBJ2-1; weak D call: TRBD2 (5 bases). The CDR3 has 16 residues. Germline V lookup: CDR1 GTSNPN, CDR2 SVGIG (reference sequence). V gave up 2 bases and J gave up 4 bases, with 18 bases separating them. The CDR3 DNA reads TGTGCCTGGAGTTTTTTGGAGCGGCTCCTATACAATGAGCAGTTCTTC. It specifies CAWSFLERLLYNEQFF.

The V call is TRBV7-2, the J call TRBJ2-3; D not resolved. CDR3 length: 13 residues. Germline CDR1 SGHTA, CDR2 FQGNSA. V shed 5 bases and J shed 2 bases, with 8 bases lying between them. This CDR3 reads CASSQLFTDTQYF. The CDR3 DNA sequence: TGTGCCAGCAGCCAACTGTTCACAGATACGCAGTATTTT. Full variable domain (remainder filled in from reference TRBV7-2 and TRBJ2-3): GAGVSQSPSNKVTEKGKDVELRCDPISGHTALYWYRQSLGQGLEFLIYFQGNSAPDKSGLPSDRFSAERTGGSVSTLTIQRTQQEDSAVYLCASSQLFTDTQYFGPGTRLTVL.

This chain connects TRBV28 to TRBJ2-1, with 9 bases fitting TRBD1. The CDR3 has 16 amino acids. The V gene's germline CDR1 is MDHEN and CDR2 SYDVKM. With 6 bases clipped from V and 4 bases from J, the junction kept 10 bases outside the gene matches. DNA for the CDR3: TGTGCCAGCAGACGGACGGACAGGGGAAGATACAATGAGCAGTTCTTC. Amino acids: CASRRTDRGRYNEQFF. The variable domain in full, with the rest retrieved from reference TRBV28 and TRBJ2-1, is DVKVTQSSRYLVKRTGEKVFLECVQDMDHENMFWYRQDPGLGLRLIYFSYDVKMKEKGDIPEGYSVSREKKERFSLILESASTNQTSMYLCASRRTDRGRYNEQFFGPGTRLTVL.

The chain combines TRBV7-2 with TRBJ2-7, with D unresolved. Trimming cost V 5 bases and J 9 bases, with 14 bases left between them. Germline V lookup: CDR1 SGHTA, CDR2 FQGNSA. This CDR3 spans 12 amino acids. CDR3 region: CASSLNRAPQYF. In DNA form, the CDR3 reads TGTGCCAGCAGCCTTAACAGAGCTCCGCAGTACTTC. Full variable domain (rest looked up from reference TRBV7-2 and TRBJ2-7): GAGVSQSPSNKVTEKGKDVELRCDPISGHTALYWYRQSLGQGLEFLIYFQGNSAPDKSGLPSDRFSAERTGGSVSTLTIQRTQQEDSAVYLCASSLNRAPQYFGPGTRLTVT.

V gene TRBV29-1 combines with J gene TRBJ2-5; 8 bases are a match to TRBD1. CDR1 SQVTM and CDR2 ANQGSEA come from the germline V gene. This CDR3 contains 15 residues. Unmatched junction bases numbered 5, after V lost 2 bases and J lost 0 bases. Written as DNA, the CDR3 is TGCAGCGTTGAAAAGACAGGGGTGTACCAAGAGACCCAGTACTTC. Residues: CSVEKTGVYQETQYF.

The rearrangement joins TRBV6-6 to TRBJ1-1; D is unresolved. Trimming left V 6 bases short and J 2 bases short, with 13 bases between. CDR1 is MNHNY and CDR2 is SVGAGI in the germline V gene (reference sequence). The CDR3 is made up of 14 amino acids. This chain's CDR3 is CASSPAQVNTEAFF. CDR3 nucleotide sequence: TGTGCCAGCAGCCCTGCCCAGGTTAACACTGAAGCTTTCTTT.

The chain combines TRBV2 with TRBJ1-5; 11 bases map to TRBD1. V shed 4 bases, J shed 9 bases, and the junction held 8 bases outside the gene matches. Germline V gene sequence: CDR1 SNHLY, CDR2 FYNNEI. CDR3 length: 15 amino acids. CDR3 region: CASSAPGQGERPQHF. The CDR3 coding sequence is TGTGCCAGCAGTGCGCCGGGACAGGGGGAACGGCCCCAGCATTTT.

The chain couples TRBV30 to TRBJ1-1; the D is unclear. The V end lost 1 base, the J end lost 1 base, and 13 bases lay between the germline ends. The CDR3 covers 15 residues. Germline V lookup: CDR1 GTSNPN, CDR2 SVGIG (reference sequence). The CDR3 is CAWSDFGSGNTEAFF. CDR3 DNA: TGTGCCTGGAGTGATTTTGGCTCAGGGAACACTGAAGCTTTCTTT.